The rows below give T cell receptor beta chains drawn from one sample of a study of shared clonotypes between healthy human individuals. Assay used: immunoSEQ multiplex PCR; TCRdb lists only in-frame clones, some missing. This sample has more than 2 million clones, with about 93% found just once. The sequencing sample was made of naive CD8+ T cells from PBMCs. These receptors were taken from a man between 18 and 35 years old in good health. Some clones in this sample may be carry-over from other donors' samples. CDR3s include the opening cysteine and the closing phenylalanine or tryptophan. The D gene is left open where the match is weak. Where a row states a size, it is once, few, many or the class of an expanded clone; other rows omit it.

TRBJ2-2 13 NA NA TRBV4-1 TGCGCCAGCAGCCAAGTGGACACCGGGGAGCTGTTTTTT CASSQVDTGELFF
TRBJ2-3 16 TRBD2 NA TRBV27 TGTGCCAGCAGTTTATTGTGGCGGGAGGGGTCAGATACGCAGTATTTT CASSLLWREGSDTQYF
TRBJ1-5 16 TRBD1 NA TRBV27 TGTGCCAGCAGTCCCCAGGGGGCAGGCGGCAATCAGCCCCAGCATTTT CASSPQGAGGNQPQHF
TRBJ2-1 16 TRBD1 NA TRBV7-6 TGTGCCAGCAGCCTGAGGGACAGGGGCTCCTACAATGAGCAGTTCTTC CASSLRDRGSYNEQFF
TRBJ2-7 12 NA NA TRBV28 TGTGCCAGCAGTTTATGGGTTTACGAGCAGTACTTC CASSLWVYEQYF
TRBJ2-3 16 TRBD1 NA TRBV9 TGTGCCAGCAGCGAGGCGGACAGGGGGGTTGGAGATACGCAGTATTTT CASSEADRGVGDTQYF
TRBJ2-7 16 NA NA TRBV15 TGTGCCACCAGCAGGGCCACCGGGAAAGCATCCTACGAGCAGTACTTC CATSRATGKASYEQYF
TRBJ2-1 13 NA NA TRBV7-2 TGTGCCAGCAGCCCTGAGCCCCGTGGTGAGCAGTTCTTC CASSPEPRGEQFF
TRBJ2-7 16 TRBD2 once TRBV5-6 TGTGCCAGCAGTACCGAGGGTAGCGGGAGTTTCTACGAGCAGTACTTC CASSTEGSGSFYEQYF
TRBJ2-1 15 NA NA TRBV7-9 TGTGCCAGCAGCTTAGCAGGGGGGGTTTACAATGAGCAGTTCTTC CASSLAGGVYNEQFF
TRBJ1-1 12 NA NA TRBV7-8 TGTGCCAGCAAGCACTCGAACACTGAAGCTTTCTTT CASKHSNTEAFF
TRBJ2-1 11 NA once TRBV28 TGTGCCAGCAGTTTAAGAGATGAGCAGTTCTTC CASSLRDEQFF
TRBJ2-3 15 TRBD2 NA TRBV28 TGTGCCAGCAGTCTTAGCGGGTCTAGCACAGATACGCAGTATTTT CASSLSGSSTDTQYF
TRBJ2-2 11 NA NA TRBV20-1 TGCAGTGCCCCGGCTACCGGGGAGCTGTTTTTT CSAPATGELFF
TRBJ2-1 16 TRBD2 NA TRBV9 TGTGCCAGCAGCACGAGGACTAGCGGGGGACACAATGAGCAGTTCTTC CASSTRTSGGHNEQFF
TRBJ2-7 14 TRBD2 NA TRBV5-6 TGTGCCAGCAGCTTGGGGGCTAGCGGCTACGAGCAGTACTTC CASSLGASGYEQYF
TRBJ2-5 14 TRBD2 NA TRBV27 TGTGCCAGCACCACGGCGGGAGGGCCTCGGACCCAGTACTTC CASTTAGGPRTQYF
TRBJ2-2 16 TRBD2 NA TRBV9 TGTGCCAGCAGCCATAGGGAGGGATCGAACACCGGGGAGCTGTTTTTT CASSHREGSNTGELFF
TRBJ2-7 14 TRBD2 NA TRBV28 TGTGCCAGCAGTTTCTCAGCGGGAGTGTACGAGCAGTACTTC CASSFSAGVYEQYF
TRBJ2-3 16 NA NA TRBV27 TGTGCCAGCCGAACTCCCCTGCGTTCTAGCACAGATACGCAGTATTTT CASRTPLRSSTDTQYF
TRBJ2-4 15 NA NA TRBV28 TGTGCCAGCAGTTATGACGGGGAAGCCAAAAACATTCAGTACTTC CASSYDGEAKNIQYF
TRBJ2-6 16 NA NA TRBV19 TGTGCCAGTAGTAGTCGACAGCGCTCTGGGGCCAACGTCCTGACTTTC CASSSRQRSGANVLTF
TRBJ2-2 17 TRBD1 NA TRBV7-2 TGTGCCAGCAGCCCCCCCGTGGGGACAGCAAACACCGGGGAGCTGTTTTTT CASSPPVGTANTGELFF
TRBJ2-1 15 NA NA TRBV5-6 TGTGCCAGCAGCCTCGGACAGAGCTCCTACAATGAGCAGTTCTTC CASSLGQSSYNEQFF
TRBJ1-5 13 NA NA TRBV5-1 TGCGCCAGCAGCTTGGGGGGAGGTCAGCCCCAGCATTTT CASSLGGGQPQHF
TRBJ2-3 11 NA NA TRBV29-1 TGCAGCGTTCTGTCTGCGGGTACGCAGTATTTT CSVLSAGTQYF
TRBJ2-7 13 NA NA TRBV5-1 TGCGCCAGCAGCGCCCGGACAGACTACGAGCAGTACTTC CASSARTDYEQYF
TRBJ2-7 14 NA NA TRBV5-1 TGCGCCAGCAGCCCGTCGGGACGGTCCTACGAGCAGTACTTC CASSPSGRSYEQYF
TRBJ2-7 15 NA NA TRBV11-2 TGTGCCAGCAGCTTAGGGGCGGGGAGGACCTACGAGCAGTACTTC CASSLGAGRTYEQYF
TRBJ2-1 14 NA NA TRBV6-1 TGTGCCAGCAGTGCCCTGACAGTCTACAATGAGCAGTTCTTC CASSALTVYNEQFF
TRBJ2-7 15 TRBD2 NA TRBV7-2 TGTGCCAGCAGCTTAGGGGGCGGGGGAGGCTACGAGCAGTACTTC CASSLGGGGGYEQYF
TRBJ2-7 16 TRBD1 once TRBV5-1 TGCGCCAGCAGCCCGACCGCCGGGACAGGGGTGTACGGGCAGTACTTC CASSPTAGTGVYGQYF
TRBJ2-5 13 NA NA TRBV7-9 TGTGCCAGCAGCCCGGGCCCTAAAGAGACCCAGTACTTC CASSPGPKETQYF
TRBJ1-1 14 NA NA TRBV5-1 TGCGCCAGCAGCCTTACATATTTGAACACTGAAGCTTTCTTT CASSLTYLNTEAFF
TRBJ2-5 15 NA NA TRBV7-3 TGTGCCAGCAGCTTAGTGGGAGGCCCCCGGAAGACCCAGTACTTC CASSLVGGPRKTQYF
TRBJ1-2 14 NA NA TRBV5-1 TGCGCCAGCAGCCCAGCGGGGGGGGTCTCTGGCTACACCTTC CASSPAGGVSGYTF
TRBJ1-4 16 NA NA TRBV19 TGTGCCAGTACGAAGGGCAGGGCCACAACTAATGAAAAACTGTTTTTT CASTKGRATTNEKLFF